The present T cell receptor beta chain was sequenced within a study of T cell responses to AZD1222 COVID-19 vaccine. Study results and limitations: In the spike-specific TCR repertoire, nearly half reportedly target unmutated variant regions. Researchers report vaccine-associated CD4 TCRs spanning spike, with dominance at 160-218 and 743-854. Among those given AZD1222, only five to seven were seropositive at baseline. Possibly, clonal diversity was underestimated; donors were largely white British and included more females.

Concerning this clone: Its target is unknown.

Germline V CDR1 and CDR2: GTSNPN, SVGIG (reference sequence). V was shortened by 3 bases and J by 0 bases, with 14 bases between the two germline ends. The CDR3 spans 15 residues. The data were produced by immunoSEQ multiplex PCR, yet TCRdb's version contains in-frame clones alone and is incomplete. This sample has about 100,000 clones; about nine tenths occur once, and the top ten carry 1.3%. J is TRBJ1-1 and V is TRBV30; D not resolved. This sample comprised peripheral blood, obtained on day 0 of AZD1222 vaccination. The origin of this receptor is an adult in good health. The CDR3 is CAWSRDVSMNTEAFF. The DNA of the CDR3 is TGTGCCTGGAGCCGAGACGTGTCGATGAACACTGAAGCTTTCTTT.